The next 18 T cell receptor beta chains were all read from a single sample in a study of T cells after yellow fever vaccination. MiXCR, run by TCRdb on the 5' RACE reads, gives a single entry per CDR3 protein. The sample holds 200,000 to 300,000 distinct CDR3 sequences, approximately 3.6% seen once. The sample here was PBMCs, taken 15 days after the yellow fever booster vaccination. These receptors all come from a man between 18 and 35 years old who received the YFV17D yellow fever vaccine.

This clonotype was recorded many times. The rearrangement joins TRBV27 to TRBJ2-7, with 8 nucleotides matching TRBD1. The V segment lost 6 bases and the J segment 6 bases; nucleotides outside the gene matches: 13. The CDR3 consists of 15 residues. Germline values: CDR1 MNHEY, CDR2 SMNVEV (reference sequence). Here the CDR3 reads CASSPHRGSIREQYF. CDR3 in DNA: TGTGCCAGCAGCCCCCACAGGGGGTCTATCCGCGAGCAGTACTTC.

This clonotype appeared many times. The CDR3 nucleotides read TGCGCCAGCGCCGAGGGGGTGGGGAGCAATCAGCCCCAGCATTTT. Residues: CASAEGVGSNQPQHF. V and J are TRBV5-1 and TRBJ1-5; tentative D call: TRBD1 (6 bases). This CDR3 comprises 15 residues. The germline V gene encodes CDR1 SGHRS and CDR2 YFSETQ. Trimming stripped 7 bases from V and 1 base from J, with 15 bases between.

In its sample, this clonotype was seen many times. The rearrangement joins TRBV10-3 to TRBJ2-5, with TRBD2 identical over 12 bases. V dropped 6 bases and J dropped 2; count of bases not matched to a gene: 7. This CDR3 comprises 16 residues. The germline V gene encodes CDR1 ENHRY and CDR2 SYGVKD. The CDR3 is CAISKTSGGGQETQYF. DNA of the CDR3: TGTGCCATCAGCAAGACTAGCGGGGGAGGACAAGAGACCCAGTACTTC.

In this sample, this clonotype turned up many times. The chain has TRBV11-2 and TRBJ2-5; TRBD2 agrees at 9 bases. J was trimmed by 5 bases and V by 5 bases; bases with no gene match: 12. Germline values: CDR1 SGHAT, CDR2 FQNNGV. This CDR3 is 16 amino acids long. The CDR3 spells CASSAGGGLAAETQYF. Here the CDR3 DNA reads TGTGCCAGCAGCGCGGGGGGGGGCCTCGCCGCCGAGACCCAGTACTTC.

In this sample, this clonotype turned up many times. This rearrangement joins TRBV12-3 or TRBV12-4 to TRBJ1-3; 9 nucleotides line up with TRBD1. The CDR3 runs 11 residues. Unmatched junction bases numbered 5, after V lost 6 bases and J lost 14 bases. The CDR3, as DNA: TGTGCCAGCAGCCCCGACAGGGGGGTATATTTT. Translation gives CASSPDRGVYF.

This clonotype showed up many times. The rearrangement uses TRBV4-3 and TRBJ2-1; D remains unclear. The CDR3 has 15 amino acids. Trimming cost V 4 bases and J 2 bases, with 12 bases left between them. Per the germline V gene, CDR1 is LGHNA and CDR2 is YSLEER. CDR3 DNA sequence: TGCGCCAGCAGCCCAACCCTAGACCCCTACAATGAGCAGTTCTTC. As protein: CASSPTLDPYNEQFF.

In this sample, this clonotype turned up many times. The V call is TRBV15, the J call TRBJ2-1; 11 bases are shared with TRBD2. The length of the CDR3 is 20 residues. Looked up from germline, CDR1 is LNHNV and CDR2 is YYDKDF (reference sequence). V dropped 2 bases and J dropped 3; count of bases not matched to a gene: 15. The CDR3 region is CATSRPLGLAGGRNYNEQFF. CDR3 in DNA: TGTGCCACCAGCAGACCCCTAGGGCTAGCGGGGGGCCGGAACTACAATGAGCAGTTCTTC.

The table lists this clonotype with many counts. The chain uses TRBV6-1 and TRBJ2-2, with a tentative D call TRBD2 (5 bases). The germline V gene has CDR1 MNHNS and CDR2 SASEGT. V lost 8 bases and J 1 base, leaving 14 bases between the germline ends. This CDR3 has 15 amino acids. The CDR3 is CASAYRGWNTGELFF. CDR3 sequence (DNA): TGTGCCAGCGCCTATCGAGGGTGGAACACCGGGGAGCTGTTTTTT.

This clonotype was counted only a few times. The chain is built from TRBV18 and TRBJ1-3, with D unclear. V was clipped by 4 bases and J by 0 bases, with 13 bases between them. CDR1 and CDR2 (germline): KGHSH, LQKENI. There are 16 residues in the CDR3. The CDR3 loop is CASSQWSGNSGNTIYF. The CDR3 DNA reads TGTGCCAGCTCACAATGGTCCGGAAACTCTGGAAACACCATATATTTT.

This clonotype appeared many times. The chain employs TRBV6-1 and TRBJ2-7; D remains ambiguous. Germline assignment: CDR1 MNHNS and CDR2 SASEGT. V dropped 2 bases and J dropped 2 bases, with 13 bases sitting between them. This CDR3 contains 15 residues. In DNA form, the CDR3 reads TGTGCCAGCAGTGAATTTATGGCTTCTACCTACGAGCAGTACGTC. This encodes CASSEFMASTYEQYV.

This clonotype was found many times. The rearrangement uses TRBV10-3 and TRBJ1-5; unclear D gene. This CDR3 spans 14 amino acids. V was shortened by 5 bases and J by 4 bases, with 12 bases between the two germline ends. Germline assignment: CDR1 ENHRY and CDR2 SYGVKD. The CDR3 coding sequence is TGTGCCATCAGTAGAGTCGGCGGGAATCAGCCCCAGCATTTT. Its translation is CAISRVGGNQPQHF.

In this sample, this clonotype turned up many times. V usage is TRBV5-1 and J usage is TRBJ2-3; no clear D. The germline V gene has CDR1 SGHRS and CDR2 YFSETQ. Trimming removed 2 bases from V and 4 bases from J, with 5 bases in between. CDR3 length: 12 amino acids. The CDR3 reads CASSFGPDTQYF. In DNA form, the CDR3 reads TGCGCCAGCAGCTTTGGACCAGATACGCAGTATTTT.

The table lists this clonotype with many counts. V gene TRBV10-3 combines with J gene TRBJ1-1, with D possibly matching TRBD1 (6 bases). There are 16 residues in the CDR3. With 6 bases removed from V and 4 bases from J, the gap between germline ends came to 21 bases. Germline V gene data show CDR1 as ENHRY and CDR2 as SYGVKD. Here the CDR3 DNA reads TGTGCCATCAGGGGCCGGGGGGCGAACCTGGGCACTGAAGCTTTCTTT. Protein: CAIRGRGANLGTEAFF.

This clonotype was detected ten times or more. The rearrangement links TRBV20-1 to TRBJ1-3; 7 positions agree with TRBD1. CDR1 and CDR2 (germline): DFQATT, SNEGSKA (reference sequence). After removal of 6 bases from V and 2 bases from J, the junction contained 4 bases not matched to a gene. The CDR3 loop spans 13 amino acids. The chain's CDR3 is CSAPTGAGNTIYF. CDR3 coding DNA: TGCAGTGCCCCAACAGGGGCTGGAAACACCATATATTTT.

This clonotype has at least ten counts. The chain combines TRBV4-2 with TRBJ2-7; 9 bases are shared with TRBD1. Unmatched junction bases numbered 7, after V lost 2 bases and J lost 2 bases. The germline gives CDR1 LGHNA, CDR2 YNFKEQ. This CDR3 is built from 16 residues. CDR3 residues: CASSQRTGAVTYEQYF. Here the CDR3 DNA reads TGTGCCAGCAGCCAAAGGACAGGGGCTGTCACCTACGAGCAGTACTTC.

The chain joins TRBV4-1 to TRBJ2-1, with 7 positions matching TRBD1. Germline trimming cut 2 bases from V and 4 bases from J; bases unmatched to any gene: 8. There are 16 residues in the CDR3. Germline V gene data show CDR1 as MGHRA and CDR2 as YSYEKL. The CDR3 nucleotides read TGCGCCAGCAGCCAACAAGGGGGCTCCTTTTACAATGAGCAGTTCTTC. Protein sequence: CASSQQGGSFYNEQFF.

This clonotype was counted ten times or more. The gene calls are TRBV7-2 and TRBJ2-3, with D hard to call. Trimming took off 1 base at V and 6 bases at J, with 8 bases between the two ends. This CDR3 region has 13 residues. Germline lookup yields CDR1 SGHTA and CDR2 FQGNSA. In DNA form, the CDR3 reads TGTGCCAGCAGCTTAGTAGCTTGGGATACGCAGTATTTT. Residues: CASSLVAWDTQYF.

This clonotype was detected ten times or more. V and J are TRBV3-1 and TRBJ2-5; TRBD2 matches at 10 bases. Trimming removed 4 bases from V and 2 bases from J; junction bases left unmatched: 7. Germline V CDR1 and CDR2: LGHDT, YNNKEL (reference sequence). This CDR3 has 16 amino acids. The CDR3 DNA is TGTGCCAGCAGCCCCCGGGTAGCGGGGGGACAAGAGACCCAGTACTTC. Translating it yields CASSPRVAGGQETQYF.